This T cell receptor beta chain was sequenced for a study of technical replicates of blood from a handful of donors. Germline V gene lookup returns CDR1 SQVTM and CDR2 ANQGSEA. V shed 2 bases and J shed 0 bases, with 5 bases lying between them. CDR3 length: 13 amino acids. The table came from immunoSEQ multiplex PCR; TCRdb's copy has only in-frame clones and leaves some out. This sample has nearly 70,000 clones, with 92% found just once. Sequencing input: T cells isolated from PBMCs. The chain joins TRBV29-1 to TRBJ2-1, with D perhaps TRBD2 (5 bases). The TCR was taken from a human donor in good health. The CDR3 DNA sequence: TGCAGCGTTGAAAGCGGCTCCTACAATGAGCAGTTCTTC. Translation: CSVESGSYNEQFF.